This TCR beta chain was identified in a study of cytomegalovirus exposure and HLA in healthy donors listed by TCRdb under 2017. With regard to the full study: According to an earlier analysis of a few hundred of the donors, 150 million to 200 million T cells yielded some 120 million unique TCR beta sequences and less than 300 Gb of sequence data. An early release covering roughly 640 HLA-typed donors comprised about 300 gigabases of sequencing data and roughly 86 million unique TCR sequences. Among the roughly 370 genotyped donors, approximately 82% belonged to the genetic ancestry cluster associated with self-reported Caucasian donors. The study was designed to test whether signatures of past pathogen exposure could be identified by cataloging public T cell receptors. Using immunosequencing, the study profiled T cell repertoires from approximately 700 subjects and related those repertoires to cytomegalovirus serostatus. Along with the approximately 620-subject first cohort, a separate validation cohort of more than 90 different subjects was used. High-throughput TCR immunosequencing, statistical association of individual TCRs with disease status, and machine learning were combined to predict cytomegalovirus infection status. A later analysis re-examined previously published TCR beta repertoires from just over 650 donors and added high-resolution HLA genotyping to investigate patterns of TCR occurrence. In the later analysis, no new phenotypic data were used to find candidate immune exposures; instead, reliance was placed on TCR beta sequences and their occurrence across donors. To decide whether each TCR beta V gene segment behaved as functional or pseudogenic, an earlier analysis of fewer than 750 of the donors relied on high-throughput TCR beta sequencing. Donor age, sex, ethnicity and CMV serostatus were compiled together with the repertoire data. A later genetic analysis took genome-wide SNP genotypes for about 65% of the roughly 670 donors and used that subset as a discovery cohort. Every discovery cohort repertoire had been produced on one sequencing platform. Class I and class II HLA loci were covered by the typing at four-digit resolution. Typing coverage differed by locus: A, B, C, DRB1 and DQB1 were typed in about 620-630 donors, DQA1 in 500 to 550, DPA1 in around 610, and DPB1 in around 440. Four or five DR-DQ haplotypes were handled as single units for association and clustering because linkage in the cohort was strong. Across about 380 genotyped donors of the cohort, an average of about 240,000 unique TCR beta nucleotide sequences per donor were sequenced, and roughly 17% of those sequences were non-productive. The research as a whole found: A group of highly shared sequence variants was considered likely to be a technical artifact of the sequencing pipeline. The authors suggested that the approach could potentially be generalized to other disease states and immunological phenotypes. Three of the identified cytomegalovirus-associated TCR beta chains were confirmed in vitro to be specific for cytomegalovirus antigens. Because HLA typing was unavailable for some donors at each locus, only the typed subset was used in association tests. Linkage disequilibrium might explain the correlated functional status among segregating V segments, but an unknown experimental factor could not be ruled out. Sequencing depth was assumed to be roughly uniform across donors in the presence/absence analyses, though that assumption may not hold. An association between a missense DCLRE1C variant and V-gene and J-gene trimming of TCR beta chains was found in a later genetic analysis and replicated in an independent cohort. A further reported finding was that TCR beta sequences accurately predicted the HLA-A and HLA-B alleles for most subjects in the first cohort. Specific HLA alleles were associated with over 15,000 TCR beta sequences at a false discovery rate of 0.05 in a later analysis. Some IMGT-functional V segments, including TRBV6-2 and TRBV6-3, could not be distinguished by the 87-base-pair reads and were therefore excluded. According to a later analysis, TCR association rates differed among HLA loci, with DRB1 alleles showing the most associated TCRs and HLA-C alleles showing the fewest. When HLA alleles, especially DR and DQ, strongly co-occurred, attributing TCR associations to individual alleles was difficult. According to a later analysis, most CMV-associated TCR beta chains appeared to be HLA-restricted, and the HLA associations seemed to be driven largely by CMV exposure. The study gave a list of 150 to 200 TCR beta chains associated with cytomegalovirus. The only immune exposure information available for the cohort was CMV serostatus. Most TCR sequences were seen in very few donors, while some public TCRs were found in many individuals. The earlier analysis of about 600 of the donors excluded roughly 17 rarely observed V segments, including chromosome 9 orphons, because counts were too low. The classifier was reported to diagnose cytomegalovirus status with high specificity and sensitivity in both the original and validation cohorts. In this cohort, only TCR beta chains were sequenced, and detectable features were limited by the absence of alpha or paired-chain data. A later analysis found that HLA-associated TCR beta chains were more clonally expanded and had lower generation probabilities than equally common non-associated chains. An earlier analysis of around 540 of the donors showed that most TCR beta V segments appeared in productive rearrangements either about 87% or about 30% of the time, which broadly matched IMGT annotations. A later analysis reported that several top co-occurrence clusters appeared linked to parvovirus B19, influenza, CMV and Epstein-Barr virus. A later genetic analysis reported fewer N-insertions in productive TCRs among donors in an Asian-associated ancestry cluster than the approximately 700-donor mean.

To note about this clone: It has no known antigen specificity. No much larger clone is present one base from it, and per-base qualities are unavailable. Different DNA sequences within this sample yield the same CDR3.

CDR1 and CDR2, per the germline V gene, are KGHSH and LQKENI. From its cysteine to its phenylalanine, the CDR3 spans 13 amino acids. Of all the DNA, just the CDR3 is kept, 39 bases in frame from base 1. Trimming removed 4 bases from V and 1 base from J, leaving 5 bases between the germline ends. The library was built by means of the immunoSEQ multiplex PCR assay. A mixture of 60 forward primers for TCR Vbeta segments and 13 reverse primers for TCR Jbeta segments was used in the multiplex PCR. The CDR3 region of rearranged TCR beta genes was amplified from genomic DNA by a multiplex PCR assay. Amplified TCR beta libraries were sequenced as 87-base-pair reads on the Illumina HiSeq System. The published analysis was carried out like this. Across the 670 or so repertoires, a later analysis counted approximately 83 million unique TCR beta chains, roughly 11 million of which were shared by at least two donors. Raw reads were error-corrected and collapsed into unique sequences by a nearest-neighbor algorithm in which closely related sequences were merged to remove PCR and sequencing errors. To assign V, D and J gene segments, CDR3 sequences were aligned to IMGT reference sequences. For a sequence to be retained, a match of at least six nucleotides to both a V gene segment and a J gene segment was required. A rearrangement counted as productive if the CDR3 had no stop codons and remained in frame with V and J, and every other rearrangement counted as non-productive. CDR3 was defined by IMGT convention, running from the second conserved V-encoded cysteine to the conserved J-encoded phenylalanine. In an earlier analysis of around 570 of the donors, sequences lacking an unambiguous match to a single V gene segment were excluded. An earlier analysis of 587 of the donors called V segments functional above 56.7% productive rearrangements and segregating when the between-donor standard deviation exceeded 5%. To diagnose cytomegalovirus status from the catalog of TCR beta chain sequences, a statistical classification framework was built. In a later analysis, TCR nucleotide sequences were compared against IMGT/GENE-DB human TR gene sequences so that V and J genes could be assigned. Using the TCRdist pipeline, a later analysis assigned CDR3 sequences along with most-parsimonious VDJ recombination scenarios. A later analysis defined each TCR beta chain by its CDR3 amino acid sequence plus V-gene family, and excluded reads lacking a unique V-gene family. As a way to deal with suspected cross-contamination and a sequencing artifact, a later analysis dropped 640 or so nucleotide sequences that were highly shared and had low generation probability. For each public chain, a later analysis derived a clonal expansion index from normalized ranks of inferred template counts within each repertoire. A later analysis computed generation probabilities with a VDJ recombination model fitted to out-of-frame rearrangements, and checked the results against IGoR. A later analysis scored TCR-TCR, TCR-HLA and TCR-CMV co-occurrence with hypergeometric tests, applying a repertoire-size bias correction to TCR pairs. To estimate false discovery rates, a later analysis permuted the HLA or CMV assignments 20 times. In a later analysis, co-occurring TCRs were grouped using DBSCAN, and TCRdist sequence similarity was added for clustering within HLA-allele-positive subsets. Repertoires with fewer than 30,000 or more than 120,000 public chains, plus five repertoires with anomalous nucleotide sharing, were excluded from co-occurrence clustering. The immuneACCESS repertoire file appears here via TCRdb, limited to in-frame rearrangements. These files lack a portion of the clones; in checked studies, under half of the deficit traces to unresolved V genes, and the cause of the others is not known. That table gives V, J and clone size, and the DNA gave D and trimming. This sample gives about 230,000 clones in total; 85% to 90% of them show up just once. 0.9% to 1.1% of the sample belongs to the ten largest clones.

The cohort was made up of 666 healthy bone marrow donors. Cohort members were all nominally healthy when sampled, although unrecorded immune exposures were likely present. The donor was CMV seronegative and belonged to the group of around 350 seronegative cohort members. A peripheral blood sample was collected from each donor, and TCR beta sequencing was performed on peripheral blood mononuclear cells. The Qiagen DNeasy Blood Extraction Kit was used to extract genomic DNA from the blood cell samples. The TCR comes from a woman between 18 and 29 years old in good health and CMV-seronegative. The chain was built from TRBV18 and TRBJ1-5; TRBD1 is a possible D gene, resting on 5 matching bases. The material sequenced was PBMCs. The CDR3 sequence is CASSQGSNQPQHF. The DNA sequence follows: TGTGCCAGCTCACAGGGGAGCAATCAGCCCCAGCATTTT.